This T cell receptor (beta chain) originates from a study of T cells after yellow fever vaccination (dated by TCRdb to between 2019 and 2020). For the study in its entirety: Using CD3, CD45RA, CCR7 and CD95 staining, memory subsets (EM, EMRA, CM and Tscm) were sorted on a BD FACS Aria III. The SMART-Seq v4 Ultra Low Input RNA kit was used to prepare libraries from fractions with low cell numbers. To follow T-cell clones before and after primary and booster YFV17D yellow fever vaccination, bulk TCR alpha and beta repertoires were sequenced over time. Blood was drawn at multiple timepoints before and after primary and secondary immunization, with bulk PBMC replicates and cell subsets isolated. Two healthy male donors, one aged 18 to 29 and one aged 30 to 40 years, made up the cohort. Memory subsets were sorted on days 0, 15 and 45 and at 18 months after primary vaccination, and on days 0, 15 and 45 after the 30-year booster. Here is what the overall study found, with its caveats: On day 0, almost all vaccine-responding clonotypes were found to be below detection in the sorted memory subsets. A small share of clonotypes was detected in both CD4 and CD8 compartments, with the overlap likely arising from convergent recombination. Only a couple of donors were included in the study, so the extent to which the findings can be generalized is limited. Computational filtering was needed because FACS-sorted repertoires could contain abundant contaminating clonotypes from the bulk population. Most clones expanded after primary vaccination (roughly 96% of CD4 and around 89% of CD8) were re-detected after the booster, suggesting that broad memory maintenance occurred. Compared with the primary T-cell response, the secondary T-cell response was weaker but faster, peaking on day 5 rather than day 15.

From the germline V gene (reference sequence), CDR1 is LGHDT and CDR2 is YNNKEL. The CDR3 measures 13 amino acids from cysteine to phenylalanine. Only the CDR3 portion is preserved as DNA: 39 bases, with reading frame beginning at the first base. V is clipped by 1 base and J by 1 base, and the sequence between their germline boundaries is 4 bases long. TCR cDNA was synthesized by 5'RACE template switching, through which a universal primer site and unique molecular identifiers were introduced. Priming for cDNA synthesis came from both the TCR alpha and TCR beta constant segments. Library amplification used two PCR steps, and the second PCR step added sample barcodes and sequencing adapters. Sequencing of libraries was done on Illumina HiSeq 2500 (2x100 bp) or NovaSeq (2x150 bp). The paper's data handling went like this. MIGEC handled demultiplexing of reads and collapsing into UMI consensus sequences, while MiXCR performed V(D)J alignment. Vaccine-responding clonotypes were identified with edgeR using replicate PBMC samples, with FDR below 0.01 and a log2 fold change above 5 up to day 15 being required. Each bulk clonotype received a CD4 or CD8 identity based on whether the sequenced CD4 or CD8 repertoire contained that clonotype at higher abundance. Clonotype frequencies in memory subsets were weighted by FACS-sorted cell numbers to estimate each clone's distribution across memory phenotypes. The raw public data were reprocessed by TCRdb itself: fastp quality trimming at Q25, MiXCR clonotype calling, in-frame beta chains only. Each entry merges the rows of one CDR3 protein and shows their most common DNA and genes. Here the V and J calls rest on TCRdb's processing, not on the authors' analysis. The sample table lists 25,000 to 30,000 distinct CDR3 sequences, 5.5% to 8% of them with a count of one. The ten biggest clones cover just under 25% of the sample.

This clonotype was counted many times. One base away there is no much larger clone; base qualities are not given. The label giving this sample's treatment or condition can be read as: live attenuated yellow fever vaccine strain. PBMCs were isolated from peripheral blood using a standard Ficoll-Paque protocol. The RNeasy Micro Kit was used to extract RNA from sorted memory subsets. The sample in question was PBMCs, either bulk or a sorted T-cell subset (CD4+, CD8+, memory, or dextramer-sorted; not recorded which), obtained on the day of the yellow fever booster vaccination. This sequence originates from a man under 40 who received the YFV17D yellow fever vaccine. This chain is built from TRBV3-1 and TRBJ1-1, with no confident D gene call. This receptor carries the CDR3 CASSQGRNTEAFF. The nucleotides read TGTGCCAGCAGCCAAGGGAGGAACACTGAAGCTTTCTTT. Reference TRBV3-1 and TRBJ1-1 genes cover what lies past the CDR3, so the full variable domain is DTAVSQTPKYLVTQMGNDKSIKCEQNLGHDTMYWYKQDSKKFLKIMFSYNNKELIINETVPNRFSPKSPDKAHLNLHINSLELGDSAVYFCASSQGRNTEAFFGQGTRLTVV.